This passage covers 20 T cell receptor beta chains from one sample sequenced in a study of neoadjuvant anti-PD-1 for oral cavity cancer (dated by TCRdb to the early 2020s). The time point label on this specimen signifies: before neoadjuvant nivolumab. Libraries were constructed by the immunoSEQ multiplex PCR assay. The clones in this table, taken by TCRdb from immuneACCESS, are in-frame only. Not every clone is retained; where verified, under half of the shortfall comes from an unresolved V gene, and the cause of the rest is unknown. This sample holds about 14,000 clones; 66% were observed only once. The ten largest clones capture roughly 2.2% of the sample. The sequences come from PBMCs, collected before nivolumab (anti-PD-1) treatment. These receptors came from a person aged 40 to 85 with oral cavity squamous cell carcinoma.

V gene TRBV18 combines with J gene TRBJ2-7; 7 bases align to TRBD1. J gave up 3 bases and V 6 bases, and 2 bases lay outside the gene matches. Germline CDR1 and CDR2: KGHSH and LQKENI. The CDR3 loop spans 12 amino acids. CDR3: CASSRDSYEQYF. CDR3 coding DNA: TGTGCCAGCTCCCGGGACAGCTACGAGCAGTACTTC.

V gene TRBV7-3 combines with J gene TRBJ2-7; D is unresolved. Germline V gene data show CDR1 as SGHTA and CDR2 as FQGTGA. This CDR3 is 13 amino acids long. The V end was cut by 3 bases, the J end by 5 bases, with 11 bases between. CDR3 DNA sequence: TGTGCCAGCAGCTTCGATCTTTTCAACGAGCAGTACTTC. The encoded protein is CASSFDLFNEQYF.

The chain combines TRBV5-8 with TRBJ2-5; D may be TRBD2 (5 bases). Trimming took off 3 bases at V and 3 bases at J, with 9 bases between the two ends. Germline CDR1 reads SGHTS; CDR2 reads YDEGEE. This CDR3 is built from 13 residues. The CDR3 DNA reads TGTGCCAGCAGCTCGTGGGGAGAAGAGACCCAGTACTTC. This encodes CASSSWGEETQYF.

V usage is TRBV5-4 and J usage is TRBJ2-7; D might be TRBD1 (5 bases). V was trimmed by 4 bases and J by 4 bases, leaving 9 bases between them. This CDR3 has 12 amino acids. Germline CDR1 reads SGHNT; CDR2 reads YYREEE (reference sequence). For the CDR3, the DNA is TGTGCCAGCAGCAAGGACATGTACGAGCAGTACTTC. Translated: CASSKDMYEQYF. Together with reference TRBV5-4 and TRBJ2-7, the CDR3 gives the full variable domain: ETGVTQSPTHLIKTRGQQVTLRCSSQSGHNTVSWYQQALGQGPQFIFQYYREEENGRGNFPPRFSGLQFPNYSSELNVNALELDDSALYLCASSKDMYEQYFGPGTRLTVT.

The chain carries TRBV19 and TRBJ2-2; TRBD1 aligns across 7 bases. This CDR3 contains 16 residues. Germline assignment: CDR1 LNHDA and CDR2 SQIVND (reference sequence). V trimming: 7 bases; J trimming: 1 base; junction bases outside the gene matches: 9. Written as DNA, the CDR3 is TGTGCCAGTACCCCTGGGGGACAGCGGAACACCGGGGAGCTGTTTTTT. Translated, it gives CASTPGGQRNTGELFF.

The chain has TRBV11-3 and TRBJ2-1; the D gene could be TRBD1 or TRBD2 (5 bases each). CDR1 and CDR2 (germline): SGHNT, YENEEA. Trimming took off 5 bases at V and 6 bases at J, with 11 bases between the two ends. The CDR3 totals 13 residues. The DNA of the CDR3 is TGTGCCAGCAGCCGGGGCGTAGGCAATGAGCAGTTCTTC. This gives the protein CASSRGVGNEQFF. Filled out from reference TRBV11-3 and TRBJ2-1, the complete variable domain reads EAGVVQSPRYKIIEKKQPVAFWCNPISGHNTLYWYLQNLGQGPELLIRYENEEAVDDSQLPKDRFSAERLKGVDSTLKIQPAELGDSAVYLCASSRGVGNEQFFGPGTRLTVL.

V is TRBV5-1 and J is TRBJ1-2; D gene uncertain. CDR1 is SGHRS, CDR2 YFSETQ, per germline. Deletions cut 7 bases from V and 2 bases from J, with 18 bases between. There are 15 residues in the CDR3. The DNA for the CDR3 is TGCGCCAGCCAACCTAGTTTAGTGATCAACTATGGCTACACCTTC. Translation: CASQPSLVINYGYTF. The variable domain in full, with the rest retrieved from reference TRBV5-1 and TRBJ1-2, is KAGVTQTPRYLIKTRGQQVTLSCSPISGHRSVSWYQQTPGQGLQFLFEYFSETQRNKGNFPGRFSGRQFSNSRSEMNVSTLELGDSALYLCASQPSLVINYGYTFGSGTRLTVV.

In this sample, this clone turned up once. The CDR3 loop is CASSERSSGGTIYF. CDR3 in DNA: TGTGCCAGCAGTGAAAGGTCCAGTGGAGGCACCATATATTTT. V and J are TRBV2 and TRBJ1-3; D not resolved. Germline CDR1 is SNHLY and CDR2 is FYNNEI. The germline V and J ends were trimmed by 2 bases and 9 bases, with 14 bases remaining between them. The CDR3 is 14 residues long.

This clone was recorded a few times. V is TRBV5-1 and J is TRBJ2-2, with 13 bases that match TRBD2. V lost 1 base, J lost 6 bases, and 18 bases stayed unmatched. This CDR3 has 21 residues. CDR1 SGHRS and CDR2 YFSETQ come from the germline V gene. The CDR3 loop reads CASSLRGPTGLAGLRAGELFF. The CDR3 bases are TGCGCCAGCAGCTTGCGGGGGCCGACGGGACTAGCGGGATTAAGGGCCGGGGAGCTGTTTTTT.

CDR3 nucleotide sequence: TGTGCCAGCAGCGGGAGTGGTACAGATACGCAGTATTTT. The encoded protein is CASSGSGTDTQYF. This chain uses TRBV19 with TRBJ2-3; 8 bases line up with TRBD2. Germline-derived CDR1 and CDR2 are LNHDA and SQIVND (reference sequence). The CDR3 spans 13 residues. V dropped 9 bases and J dropped 3; count of bases not matched to a gene: 5.

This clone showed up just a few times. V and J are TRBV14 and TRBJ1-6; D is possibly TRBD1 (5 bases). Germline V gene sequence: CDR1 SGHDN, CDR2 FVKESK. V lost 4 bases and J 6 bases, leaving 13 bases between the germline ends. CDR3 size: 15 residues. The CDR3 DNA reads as TGTGCCAGCAGCCGCCTCGGGGGGAGTAATTCACCCCTCCACTTT. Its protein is CASSRLGGSNSPLHF.

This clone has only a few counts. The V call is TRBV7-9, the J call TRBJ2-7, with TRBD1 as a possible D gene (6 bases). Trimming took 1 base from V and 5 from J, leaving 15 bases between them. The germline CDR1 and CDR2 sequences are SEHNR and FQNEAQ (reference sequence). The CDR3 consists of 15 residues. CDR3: CASSLGSRGSDEQYF. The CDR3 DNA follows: TGTGCCAGCAGCTTAGGGTCGAGGGGGAGCGACGAGCAGTACTTC.

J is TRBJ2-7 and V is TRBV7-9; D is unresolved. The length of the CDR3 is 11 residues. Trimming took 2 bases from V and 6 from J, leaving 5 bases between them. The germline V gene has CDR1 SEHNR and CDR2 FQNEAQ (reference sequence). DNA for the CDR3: TGTGCCAGCAGCTTAATGGTCGAGCAGTACTTC. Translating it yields CASSLMVEQYF.

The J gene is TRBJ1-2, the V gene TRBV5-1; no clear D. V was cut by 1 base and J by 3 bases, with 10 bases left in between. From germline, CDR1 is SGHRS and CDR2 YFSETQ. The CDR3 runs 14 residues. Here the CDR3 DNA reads TGCGCCAGCAGCTTGAGTCAGCCCGACTATGGCTACACCTTC. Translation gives CASSLSQPDYGYTF.

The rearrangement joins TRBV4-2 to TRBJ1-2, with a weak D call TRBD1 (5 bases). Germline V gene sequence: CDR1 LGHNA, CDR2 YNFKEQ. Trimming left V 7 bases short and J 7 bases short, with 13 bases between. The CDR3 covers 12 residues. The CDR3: CASKRGGGGYTF. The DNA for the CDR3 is TGTGCCAGCAAGAGGGGTGGAGGTGGCTACACCTTC.

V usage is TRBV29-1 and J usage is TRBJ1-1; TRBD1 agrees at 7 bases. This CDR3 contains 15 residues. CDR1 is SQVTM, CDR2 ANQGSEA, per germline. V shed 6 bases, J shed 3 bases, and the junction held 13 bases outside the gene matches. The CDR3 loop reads CSVQSVGTEDTEAFF. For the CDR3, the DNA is TGCAGCGTACAGTCAGTGGGGACAGAAGACACTGAAGCTTTCTTT.

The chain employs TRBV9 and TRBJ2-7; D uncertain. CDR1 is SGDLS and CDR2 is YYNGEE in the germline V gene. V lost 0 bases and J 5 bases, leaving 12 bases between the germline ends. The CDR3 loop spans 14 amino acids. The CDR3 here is CASSVEGYPDEQYF. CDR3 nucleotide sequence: TGTGCCAGCAGCGTAGAAGGGTACCCGGACGAGCAGTACTTC.

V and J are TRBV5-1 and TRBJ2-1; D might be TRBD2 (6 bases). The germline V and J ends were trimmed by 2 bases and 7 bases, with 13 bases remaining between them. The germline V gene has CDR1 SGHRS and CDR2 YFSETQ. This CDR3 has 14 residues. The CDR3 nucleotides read TGCGCCAGCAGCTTCCGCGGGATGGAAAATGAGCAGTTCTTC. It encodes CASSFRGMENEQFF. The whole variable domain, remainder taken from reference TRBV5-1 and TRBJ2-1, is KAGVTQTPRYLIKTRGQQVTLSCSPISGHRSVSWYQQTPGQGLQFLFEYFSETQRNKGNFPGRFSGRQFSNSRSEMNVSTLELGDSALYLCASSFRGMENEQFFGPGTRLTVL.

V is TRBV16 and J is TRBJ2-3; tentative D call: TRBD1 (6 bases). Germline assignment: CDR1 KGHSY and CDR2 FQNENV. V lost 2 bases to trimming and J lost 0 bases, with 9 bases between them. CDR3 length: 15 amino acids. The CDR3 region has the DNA TGTGCCAGCAGCCAAGGACAGACTAGCACAGATACGCAGTATTTT. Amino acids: CASSQGQTSTDTQYF.

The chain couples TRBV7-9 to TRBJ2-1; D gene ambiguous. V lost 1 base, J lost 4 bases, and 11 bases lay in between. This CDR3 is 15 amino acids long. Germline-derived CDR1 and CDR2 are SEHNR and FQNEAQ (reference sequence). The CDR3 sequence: CASSLGSPWYNEQFF. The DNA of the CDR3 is TGTGCCAGCAGCTTAGGATCTCCCTGGTACAATGAGCAGTTCTTC.